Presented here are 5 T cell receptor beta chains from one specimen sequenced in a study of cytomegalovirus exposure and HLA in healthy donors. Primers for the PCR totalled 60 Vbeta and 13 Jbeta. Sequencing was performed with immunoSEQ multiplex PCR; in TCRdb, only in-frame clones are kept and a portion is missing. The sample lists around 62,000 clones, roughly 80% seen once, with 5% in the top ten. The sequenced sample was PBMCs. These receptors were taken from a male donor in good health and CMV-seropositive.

As DNA, the CDR3 is TGTGCCAGCAACCTTAGACAGGGAGCTGGAAACACCATATATTTT. Protein: CASNLRQGAGNTIYF. The chain joins TRBV2 to TRBJ1-3, with 7 positions matching TRBD1. Trimming took 7 bases from V and 2 from J; bases not matched to a gene: 8. CDR3 length: 15 residues. The germline V gene encodes CDR1 SNHLY and CDR2 FYNNEI.

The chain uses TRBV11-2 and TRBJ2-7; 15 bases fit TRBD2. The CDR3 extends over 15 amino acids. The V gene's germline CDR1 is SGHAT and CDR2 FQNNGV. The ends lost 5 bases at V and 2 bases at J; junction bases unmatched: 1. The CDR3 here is CASSRTSGGAYEQYF. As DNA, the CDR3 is TGTGCCAGCAGCCGGACTAGCGGGGGGGCCTACGAGCAGTACTTC.

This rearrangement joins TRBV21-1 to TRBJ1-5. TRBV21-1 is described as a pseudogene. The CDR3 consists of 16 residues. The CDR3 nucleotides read TGTGCCAGCAGCATACACCGACGGAGCCTCAATCAGCCCCAGCATTTT. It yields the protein CASSIHRRSLNQPQHF.

In DNA, the CDR3 is TGTGCCTGGAGCCTCCCGCGGGGGGTTTCCTACGAGCAGTACTTC. Its protein is CAWSLPRGVSYEQYF. V gene TRBV30 combines with J gene TRBJ2-7; 8 nucleotides align to TRBD2. The CDR3 is 15 residues long. Unmatched junction bases numbered 8, after V lost 3 bases and J lost 1 base. The germline V gene encodes CDR1 GTSNPN and CDR2 SVGIG (reference sequence).

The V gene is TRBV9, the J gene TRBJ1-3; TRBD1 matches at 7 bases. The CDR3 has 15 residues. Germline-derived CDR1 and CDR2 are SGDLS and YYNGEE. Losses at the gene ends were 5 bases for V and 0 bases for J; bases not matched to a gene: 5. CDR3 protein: CASSIQGSSGNTIYF. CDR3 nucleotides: TGTGCCAGCAGTATACAGGGGAGCTCTGGAAACACCATATATTTT. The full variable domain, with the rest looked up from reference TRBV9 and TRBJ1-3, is DSGVTQTPKHLITATGQRVTLRCSPRSGDLSVYWYQQSLDQGLQFLIQYYNGEERAKGNILERFSAQQFPDLHSELNLSSLELGDSALYFCASSIQGSSGNTIYFGEGSWLTVV.